This is a list of T cell receptor beta chains from one sample in a study of cytomegalovirus exposure and HLA in healthy donors. Sequenced by immunoSEQ multiplex PCR; TCRdb stores in-frame clones only, minus some. Among more than 200,000 clones, under 70% were seen once, and the ten largest hold 2.6%. Sequencing was performed on PBMCs. The receptors were gathered from a man aged 35 to 55 in good health and CMV-seropositive. Each CDR3 is given with its conserved first and last residue. D genes are given only for firm matches. Clone sizes are given selectively: once, few, many, or a class where the clone is expanded.

-	-	TRBV5-1	TRBJ1-1	16	TGCGCCAGCAGCCCCGCCCCTCGGACACCGAACACTGAAGCTTTCTTT	CASSPAPRTPNTEAFF
-	-	TRBV5-1	TRBJ1-1	14	TGCGCCAGCAGCTTTCAGGGGACGAACACTGAAGCTTTCTTT	CASSFQGTNTEAFF
-	few	TRBV6-1	TRBJ1-2	11	TGTGCCAGCATCGCGGCCAATGGCTACACCTTC	CASIAANGYTF
-	-	TRBV14	TRBJ2-2	17	TGTGCCAGCAGCCTCCTAAGGGCCCGGGGAGTCACCGGGGAGCTGTTTTTT	CASSLLRARGVTGELFF
-	few	TRBV11-3	TRBJ1-5	13	TGTGCCAGCAGCTTAGATCCTGGGAGGCCCCAGCATTTT	CASSLDPGRPQHF
-	few	TRBV6-5	TRBJ1-3	16	TGTGCCAGCAGTTACTCGAGCGGTTTCTCTGGAAACACCATATATTTT	CASSYSSGFSGNTIYF
-	-	TRBV7-9	TRBJ2-6	15	TGTTCCAGCAGCACCCGGGGCTCTGGGGCCAACGTCCTGACTTTC	CSSSTRGSGANVLTF
-	-	TRBV9	TRBJ2-3	18	TGTGCCAGCAGCGCCCGAGGTTGGGACTCCCTTGGGACAGATACGCAGTATTTT	CASSARGWDSLGTDTQYF
TRBD1	-	TRBV7-9	TRBJ1-2	14	TGTGCCAGCAGCACCGATCCAGGGGGCCATGGCTACACCTTC	CASSTDPGGHGYTF
TRBD2	few	TRBV7-8	TRBJ2-3	16	TGTGCCAGCAGCTTAGGGTACGGGGGGGGCACAGATACGCAGTATTTT	CASSLGYGGGTDTQYF
TRBD2	once	TRBV5-6	TRBJ2-7	15	TGTGCCAGCAGCTCTACGACTAGCGGGGGCTACGAGCAGTACTTC	CASSSTTSGGYEQYF
TRBD1	-	TRBV7-9	TRBJ1-4	15	TGTGCCAGCAGCTCCGGACAGGTTCTTAATGAAAAACTGTTTTTT	CASSSGQVLNEKLFF
TRBD2	-	TRBV9	TRBJ2-1	16	TGTGCCAGCAGCCCCCTAGCGGGGGGCTCCTACAATGAGCAGTTCTTC	CASSPLAGGSYNEQFF
TRBD1	few	TRBV4-1	TRBJ1-5	16	TGCGCCAGCAGCCAAGACGGGACAGGGGTCGGGCAGCCCCAGCATTTT	CASSQDGTGVGQPQHF
TRBD1	few	TRBV5-1	TRBJ2-7	15	TGCGCCAGCAGCCTCAGGGGGCTTGGGCCCTACGAGCAGTACTTC	CASSLRGLGPYEQYF
-	-	TRBV6-5	TRBJ2-7	15	TGTGCCAGCAGTTACTCGATTGGGGGCCCCTACGAGCAGTACTTC	CASSYSIGGPYEQYF
-	few	TRBV7-9	TRBJ1-5	14	TGTGCCAGCAGCTTAGGGGGCCGGAATCAGCCCCAGCATTTT	CASSLGGRNQPQHF
-	-	TRBV7-3	TRBJ1-2	13	TGTGCCAGCAGCCCGAATGCGGGGATGGGCTACACCTTC	CASSPNAGMGYTF
TRBD1	-	TRBV25-1	TRBJ2-7	14	TGTGCCAGCAGCTGGACAGGTGGGTCTGTGGAGCAGTACTTC	CASSWTGGSVEQYF
-	-	TRBV6-1	TRBJ2-2	15	TGTGCCAGCAGTGTCGACAGCTCCAACACCGGGGAGCTGTTTTTT	CASSVDSSNTGELFF
TRBD2	-	TRBV2	TRBJ2-1	16	TGTGCCAGCAGTGTATCTAGCGGGGGGGTGTACAATGAGCAGTTCTTC	CASSVSSGGVYNEQFF
TRBD1	-	TRBV5-4	TRBJ1-6	15	TGTGCCAGCAGCTGGGACAGGCCGGGGGAGTCACCCCTCCACTTT	CASSWDRPGESPLHF
TRBD1	-	TRBV19	TRBJ1-1	18	TGTGCCAGTAGCAGGGAAGGGGGCTTAGGCGAGGGAGGCGCTGAAGCTTTCTTT	CASSREGGLGEGGAEAFF
-	-	TRBV7-6	TRBJ2-1	14	TGTGCCAGCACCCCGCTCCCGGGTACTAATGAGCAGTTCTTC	CASTPLPGTNEQFF
TRBD2	-	TRBV27	TRBJ2-1	15	TGTGCCAGCAGATCGGGACTAGCGGGGGGGAATGAGCAGTTCTTC	CASRSGLAGGNEQFF
-	-	TRBV9	TRBJ2-2	14	TGTGCCAGCAGCTGGACAGATGGTGGCGGGGAGCTGTTTTTT	CASSWTDGGGELFF
TRBD1	-	TRBV19	TRBJ1-5	14	TGTGCCAGTGTGAGGGGGCAGGGCAATCAGCCCCAGCATTTT	CASVRGQGNQPQHF
-	-	TRBV28	TRBJ1-2	14	TGTGCCAGCAGTTCCATGGACAGAATCTATGGCTACACCTTC	CASSSMDRIYGYTF
-	-	TRBV6-5	TRBJ1-5	14	TGTGCCAGCAGTTACTCGTCAGGGAATCAGCCCCAGCATTTT	CASSYSSGNQPQHF
-	few	TRBV5-4	TRBJ2-5	11	TGTGCCAGCAGCTCCTCCGGGACCCAGTACTTC	CASSSSGTQYF
-	-	TRBV6-1	TRBJ2-2	16	TGTGCCAGCAGTGAAGGGGGCAGGGTGAGGTCCGGGGAGCTGTTTTTT	CASSEGGRVRSGELFF
-	-	TRBV5-6	TRBJ1-2	14	TGTGCCAGCCGAATGAGGGGGATGAACTATGGCTACACCTTC	CASRMRGMNYGYTF
TRBD1	-	TRBV29-1	TRBJ2-7	13	TGCAGCGTTGATGGACAGGGTAGCTACGAGCAGTACTTC	CSVDGQGSYEQYF
-	-	TRBV25-1	TRBJ1-1	13	TGTGCCAGCAGCAGGGAGGGTGGCACTGAAGCTTTCTTT	CASSREGGTEAFF
-	once	TRBV29-1	TRBJ2-3	13	TGCAGCGTTGACGACGGGGGATCGGATACGCAGTATTTT	CSVDDGGSDTQYF
TRBD2	-	TRBV7-3	TRBJ2-5	14	TGTGCCAGCAGCTTTTCAGGGAGGGGAGGGACCCAGTACTTC	CASSFSGRGGTQYF
-	-	TRBV4-3	TRBJ1-1	15	TGCGCCAGCAGCCAAGGAAGGGGCACCTACACTGAAGCTTTCTTT	CASSQGRGTYTEAFF
TRBD1	-	TRBV25-1	TRBJ2-7	15	TGTGCCAGCAGTGATCCCGACAGGGGATGGGACGAGCAGTACTTC	CASSDPDRGWDEQYF
-	-	TRBV5-1	TRBJ1-3	15	TGCGCCAGCAGCCGGGGACTTGACTCTGGAAACACCATATATTTT	CASSRGLDSGNTIYF
-	-	TRBV7-9	TRBJ1-1	15	TGTGCCAGCAGCTTAGTAACAGGAGATAACACTGAAGCTTTCTTT	CASSLVTGDNTEAFF